These T cell receptor beta chains were read from a single sample in a study of cytomegalovirus exposure and HLA in healthy donors. Sequenced by immunoSEQ multiplex PCR; TCRdb stores in-frame clones only, minus some. The sample lists 200,000 or so clones, 85% to 90% occurring once. Input material: PBMCs. These TCRs come from a young woman in good health and CMV-seronegative. Both conserved end residues are part of each CDR3. A D gene is named only where the DNA matches it firmly.

CDR3aa	j_gene	d_gene	v_gene
CASSTGQGGKTDTQYF	TRBJ2-3	TRBD1	TRBV7-3
CAWSLGGSGVNEQYF	TRBJ2-7	TRBD2	TRBV30
CASSVGTSGLTDTQYF	TRBJ2-3	TRBD2	TRBV9
CASTPLQGSYEQFF	TRBJ2-1	NA	TRBV5-5
CASSPGQGVFYEQYF	TRBJ2-7	TRBD1	TRBV27
CASSPDTRYGYTF	TRBJ1-2	NA	TRBV5-6
CASSEQDYGYTF	TRBJ1-2	NA	TRBV6-1
CASSYRGGGWTQYF	TRBJ2-5	NA	TRBV28
CASSRTGEGELFF	TRBJ2-2	TRBD1	TRBV7-9
CASSHHRRDSGRTAIGYTF	TRBJ1-2	NA	TRBV4-1